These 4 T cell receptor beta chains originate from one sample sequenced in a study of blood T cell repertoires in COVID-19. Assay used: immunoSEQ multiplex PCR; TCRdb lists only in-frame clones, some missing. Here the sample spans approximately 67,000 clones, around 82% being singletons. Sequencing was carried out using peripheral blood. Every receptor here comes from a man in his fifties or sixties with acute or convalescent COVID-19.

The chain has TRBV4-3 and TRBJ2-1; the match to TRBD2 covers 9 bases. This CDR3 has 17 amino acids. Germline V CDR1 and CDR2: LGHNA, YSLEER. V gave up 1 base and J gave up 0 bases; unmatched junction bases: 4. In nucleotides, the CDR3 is TGCGCCAGCAGCCAAGCGGGCGGGGGGGGCTCCTACAATGAGCAGTTCTTC. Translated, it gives CASSQAGGGGSYNEQFF.

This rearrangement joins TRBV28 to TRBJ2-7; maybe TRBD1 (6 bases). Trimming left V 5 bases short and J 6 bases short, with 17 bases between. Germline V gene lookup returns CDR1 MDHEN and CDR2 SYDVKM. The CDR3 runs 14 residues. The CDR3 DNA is TGTGCCAGCAGTGAGTACAAAGGACAGCTCGAGCAGTACGTC. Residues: CASSEYKGQLEQYV.

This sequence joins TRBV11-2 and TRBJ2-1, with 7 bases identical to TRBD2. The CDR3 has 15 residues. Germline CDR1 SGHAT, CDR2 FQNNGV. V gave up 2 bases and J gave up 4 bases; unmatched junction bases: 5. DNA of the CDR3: TGTGCCAGCAGCTTAAGGCTAGCGGCTTACAATGAGCAGTTCTTC. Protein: CASSLRLAAYNEQFF. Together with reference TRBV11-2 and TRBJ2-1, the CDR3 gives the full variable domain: EAGVAQSPRYKIIEKRQSVAFWCNPISGHATLYWYQQILGQGPKLLIQFQNNGVVDDSQLPKDRFSAERLKGVDSTLKIQPAKLEDSAVYLCASSLRLAAYNEQFFGPGTRLTVL.

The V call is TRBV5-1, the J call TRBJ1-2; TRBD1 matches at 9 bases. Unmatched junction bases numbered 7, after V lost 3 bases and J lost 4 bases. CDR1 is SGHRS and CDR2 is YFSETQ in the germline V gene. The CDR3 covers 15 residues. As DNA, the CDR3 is TGCGCCAGCAGCTCCCAAGCGGGACAGGGCTATGGCTACACCTTC. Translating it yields CASSSQAGQGYGYTF.